This section outlines one TCR beta chain sequence together with its context. Random hexamers were used to reverse transcribe the RNA input (roughly 0.5 to 1 ug). Multiplex immunoSEQ PCR targeted 54 Vbeta and 13 Jbeta TCR beta segments. TCRdb ran MiXCR on the immunoSEQ multiplex PCR reads and lists one entry per CDR3 protein. The table has about 25,000 distinct CDR3 sequences, 90% to 95% seen once. This record comes from a study of CD8 T cells in Susac syndrome. The CDR3 runs 17 residues. With 0 bases removed from V and 2 bases from J, the gap between germline ends came to 18 bases. The V gene's germline CDR1 is DFQATT and CDR2 SNEGSKA (reference sequence).

The TCR comes from a human donor in good health. Specimen: CD8+ T cells from PBMCs. The chain recombines TRBV20-1 with TRBJ2-3; D unresolved. The CDR3 loop is CSARDQDRASNTDTQYF. CDR3 nucleotides: TGCAGTGCTAGAGATCAGGACCGGGCGAGCAACACAGATACGCAGTATTTT.